This T cell receptor (beta chain) was profiled in a study of T-cell reconstitution after alpha-beta-depleted transplantation in children. Unique molecular identifiers were incorporated when the TCRbeta library was constructed. From the PCR reads, TCRdb called clonotypes with MiXCR, one entry per CDR3 protein. The sample lists hundreds of thousands of distinct CDR3 sequences, roughly 15% occurring once. Only a few counts were recorded for this clonotype. V lost 5 bases, J lost 8 bases, and 16 bases lay in between. CDR3 length: 14 amino acids. The source material was PBMCs from the stem cell graft donor, sampled from the stem cell graft. The TCR was taken from a human donor who donated a stem cell graft to a child with acute myeloid leukemia. V and J are TRBV12-3 or TRBV12-4 and TRBJ2-1; tentatively, D is TRBD1 (5 bases). The CDR3: CASSPQTATHEQFF. CDR3 nucleotide sequence: TGTGCCAGCAGTCCCCAGACAGCTACTCATGAGCAGTTCTTC.